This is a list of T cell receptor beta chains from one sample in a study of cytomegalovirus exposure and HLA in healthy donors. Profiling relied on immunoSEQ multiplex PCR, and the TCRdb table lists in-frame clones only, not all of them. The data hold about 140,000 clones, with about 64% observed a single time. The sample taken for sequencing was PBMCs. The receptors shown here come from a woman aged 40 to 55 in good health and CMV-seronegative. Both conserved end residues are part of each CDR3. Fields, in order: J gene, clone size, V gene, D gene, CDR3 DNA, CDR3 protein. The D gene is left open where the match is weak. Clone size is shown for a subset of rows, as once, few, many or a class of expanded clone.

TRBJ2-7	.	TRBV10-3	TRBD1	TGTGCCATCAGTGGGGGACTTGACAGGGGGCTCCCCTACGAGCAGTACTTC	CAISGGLDRGLPYEQYF
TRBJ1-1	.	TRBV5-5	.	TGTGCCAGCAGCCATCGGGGAGGGCCGGTCGGCACTGAAGCTTTCTTT	CASSHRGGPVGTEAFF
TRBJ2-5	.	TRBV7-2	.	TGTGCCAGCAGCTTAGCGGGGGGGACAAGAGAGACCCAGTACTTC	CASSLAGGTRETQYF
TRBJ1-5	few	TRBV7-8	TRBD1	TGTGCCAGCAGCCTTGACAGGGTCAATCAGCCCCAGCATTTT	CASSLDRVNQPQHF
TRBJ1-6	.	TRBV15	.	TGTGCCACCAGCACGGGACTGATGAATTCACCCCTCCACTTT	CATSTGLMNSPLHF
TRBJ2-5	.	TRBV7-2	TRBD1	TGTGCCAGCAGCTTAGTATGGGACAGAAAAGGAGAGACCCAGTACTTC	CASSLVWDRKGETQYF
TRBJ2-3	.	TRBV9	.	TGTGCCAGCAGCGTGACGGCGGGAAGCACAGATACGCAGTATTTT	CASSVTAGSTDTQYF
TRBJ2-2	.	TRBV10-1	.	TGCGCCAGCAGTGACGGGGGGCAGACCGGGGAGCTGTTTTTT	CASSDGGQTGELFF
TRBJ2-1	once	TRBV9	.	TGTGCCAGCAGCGATACGGGGAACCCTCGGAATGAGCAGTTCTTC	CASSDTGNPRNEQFF
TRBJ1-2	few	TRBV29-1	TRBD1	TGCAGCGTTGAGACAGGGGCTAACTATGGCTACACCTTC	CSVETGANYGYTF
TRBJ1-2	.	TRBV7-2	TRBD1	TGTGCCAGCAGCTTAAGGGACAGGCGATCTTCCTATGGCTACACCTTC	CASSLRDRRSSYGYTF